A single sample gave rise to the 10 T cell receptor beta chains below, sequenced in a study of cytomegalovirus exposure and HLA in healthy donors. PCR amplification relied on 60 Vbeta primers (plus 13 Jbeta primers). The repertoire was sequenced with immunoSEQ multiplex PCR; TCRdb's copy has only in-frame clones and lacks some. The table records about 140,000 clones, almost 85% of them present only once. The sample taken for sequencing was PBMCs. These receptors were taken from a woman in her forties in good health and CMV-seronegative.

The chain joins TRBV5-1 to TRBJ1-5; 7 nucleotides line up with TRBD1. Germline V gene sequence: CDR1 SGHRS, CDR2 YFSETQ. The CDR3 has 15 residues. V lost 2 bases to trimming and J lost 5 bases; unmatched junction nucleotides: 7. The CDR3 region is CASSFLTGADQPQHF. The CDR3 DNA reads TGCGCCAGCAGCTTCCTCACAGGGGCGGATCAGCCCCAGCATTTT.

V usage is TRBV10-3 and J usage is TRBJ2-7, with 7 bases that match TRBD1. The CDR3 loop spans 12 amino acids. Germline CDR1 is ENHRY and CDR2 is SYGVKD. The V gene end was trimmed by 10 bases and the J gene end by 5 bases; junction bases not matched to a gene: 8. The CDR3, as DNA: TGTGCCACGACAGGGAGTCTCGACGAGCAGTACTTC. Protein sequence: CATTGSLDEQYF.

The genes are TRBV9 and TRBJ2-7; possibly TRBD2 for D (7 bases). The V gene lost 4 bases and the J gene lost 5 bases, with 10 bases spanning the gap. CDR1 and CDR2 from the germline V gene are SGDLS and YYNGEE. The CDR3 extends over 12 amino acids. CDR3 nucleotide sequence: TGTGCCAGCAGCAGGGGGGGCCACGAGCAGTACTTC. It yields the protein CASSRGGHEQYF. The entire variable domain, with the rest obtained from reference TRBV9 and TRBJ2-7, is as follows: DSGVTQTPKHLITATGQRVTLRCSPRSGDLSVYWYQQSLDQGLQFLIQYYNGEERAKGNILERFSAQQFPDLHSELNLSSLELGDSALYFCASSRGGHEQYFGPGTRLTVT.

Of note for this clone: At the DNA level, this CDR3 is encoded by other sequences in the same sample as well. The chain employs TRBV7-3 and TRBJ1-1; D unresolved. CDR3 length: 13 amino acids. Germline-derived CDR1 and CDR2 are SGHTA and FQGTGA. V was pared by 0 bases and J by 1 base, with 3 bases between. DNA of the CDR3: TGTGCCAGCAGCTTAACGAGGAACACTGAAGCTTTCTTT. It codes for CASSLTRNTEAFF.

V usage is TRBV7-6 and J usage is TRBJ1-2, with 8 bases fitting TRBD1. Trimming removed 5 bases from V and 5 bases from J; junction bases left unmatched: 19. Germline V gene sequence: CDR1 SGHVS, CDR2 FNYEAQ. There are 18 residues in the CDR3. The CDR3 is CASSPDRLLTGAMYGYTF. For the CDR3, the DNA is TGTGCCAGCAGCCCCGACCGACTTTTGACAGGGGCTATGTATGGCTACACCTTC.

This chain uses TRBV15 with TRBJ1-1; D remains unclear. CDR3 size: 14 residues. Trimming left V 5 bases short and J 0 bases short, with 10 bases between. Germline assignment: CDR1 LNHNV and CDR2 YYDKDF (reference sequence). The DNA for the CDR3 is TGTGCCACCAGCCTCAGGACTCTGAACACTGAAGCTTTCTTT. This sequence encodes CATSLRTLNTEAFF.

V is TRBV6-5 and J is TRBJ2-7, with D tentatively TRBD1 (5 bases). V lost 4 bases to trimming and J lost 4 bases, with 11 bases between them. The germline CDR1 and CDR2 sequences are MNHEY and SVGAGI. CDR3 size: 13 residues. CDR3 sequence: CASSLAGPYEQYF. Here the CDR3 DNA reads TGTGCCAGCAGTTTGGCAGGGCCTTACGAGCAGTACTTC.

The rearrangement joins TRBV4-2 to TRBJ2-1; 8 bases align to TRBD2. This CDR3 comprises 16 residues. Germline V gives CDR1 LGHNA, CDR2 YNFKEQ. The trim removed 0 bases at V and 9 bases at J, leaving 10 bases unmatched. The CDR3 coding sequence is TGTGCCAGCAGCCAAGAGATACTAGCGGCCGGGGGTGAGCAGTTCTTC. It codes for CASSQEILAAGGEQFF.

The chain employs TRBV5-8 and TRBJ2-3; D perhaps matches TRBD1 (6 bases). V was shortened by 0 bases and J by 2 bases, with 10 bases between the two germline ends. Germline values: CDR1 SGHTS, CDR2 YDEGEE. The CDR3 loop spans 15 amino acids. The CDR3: CASSLGAGATDTQYF. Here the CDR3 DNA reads TGTGCCAGCAGCTTGGGGGCAGGGGCCACAGATACGCAGTATTTT.

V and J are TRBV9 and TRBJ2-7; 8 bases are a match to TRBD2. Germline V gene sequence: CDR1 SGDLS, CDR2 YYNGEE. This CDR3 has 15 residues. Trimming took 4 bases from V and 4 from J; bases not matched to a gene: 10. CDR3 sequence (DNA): TGTGCCAGCAGCCCCCATAGCGGGATGGGATACGAGCAGTACTTC. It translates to CASSPHSGMGYEQYF. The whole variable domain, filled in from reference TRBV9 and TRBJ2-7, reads DSGVTQTPKHLITATGQRVTLRCSPRSGDLSVYWYQQSLDQGLQFLIQYYNGEERAKGNILERFSAQQFPDLHSELNLSSLELGDSALYFCASSPHSGMGYEQYFGPGTRLTVT.